This record covers a single TCR beta chain. This sample stems from a study of CD8 T cells in Susac syndrome. Sequencing of TCR beta covered CD8+ and CD4+ T cells obtained from blood. V gave up 4 bases and J gave up 5 bases; unmatched junction bases: 13. The germline V gene encodes CDR1 SGDLS and CDR2 YYNGEE. The CDR3 sequence is 16 residues long. Reverse transcription of roughly 0.45 to 1 ug RNA used random hexamers. In TCRdb, the immunoSEQ multiplex PCR reads were re-called with MiXCR into one record per CDR3 protein. Of 100,000 to 150,000 distinct CDR3 sequences in the sample, just under 95% are singletons; the top ten hold 0.2% to 0.25%.

This sequence was found in a human donor with Susac syndrome. Sequenced input: CD8+ T cells from PBMCs. The rearrangement joins TRBV9 to TRBJ2-7; 9 bases agree with TRBD2. The CDR3 DNA reads TGTGCCAGCAGCCCCAGCGGGGGGCAAGGGACCCACGAGCAGTACTTC. Its translation is CASSPSGGQGTHEQYF.